What follows is one T cell receptor beta chain and its context. Its target is not known. Amplification yielded TCR beta CDR3 regions, with RNA transcripts as the source. In the first-round RT-PCR of the TCR CDR3, the HTBI primer set was used. TCRdb processed the multiplex PCR reads anew with MiXCR; each CDR3 protein has one entry. This sample has 330,000 or so distinct CDR3 sequences, with around 18% found just once. The sample comes from a study of T cells in Graves' hyperthyroidism and ophthalmopathy. Overall study context: Peripheral blood draws took place at initial diagnosis, ahead of any treatment. Study-level points and caveats: Most thyroid clonotypes that were expanded above 0.001 also turned up in blood.

V lost 3 bases and J 0 bases, leaving 8 bases between the germline ends. Germline V gene lookup returns CDR1 SEHNR and CDR2 FQNEAQ (reference sequence). The CDR3 consists of 14 residues. The gene calls are TRBV7-9 and TRBJ1-2; D unresolved. The source is a woman aged 40 to 50 with Graves' ophthalmopathy. Sequencing was carried out using blood. The CDR3 nucleotides are TGTGCCAGCAGCTTGCTCCAGTCTAACTATGGCTACACCTTC. This translates into CASSLLQSNYGYTF.